This T cell receptor beta chain was sequenced in a study of graft-versus-host responses after intestinal transplantation. Overall study context: The whole recipient group had anti-thymocyte globulin induction followed by tacrolimus and steroids for around three years. Study-wide results and caveats: Early post-transplant HvG declines were associated with peak circulating GvH clone levels.

V lost 8 bases, J lost 7 bases, and 5 bases stayed unmatched. Germline loops: CDR1 GTSNPN, CDR2 SVGIG (reference sequence). This CDR3 is 12 amino acids long. Method: immunoSEQ multiplex PCR; TCRdb's copy keeps in-frame clones and lacks some. The sample holds a few thousand clones, 25% to 40% seen once. This clone showed up just a few times. Sorting after the reaction isolated proliferating CFSE-low CD3+CD4+ and CD3+CD8+ responders. This receptor was identified in a human patient who was an organ donor for intestinal transplantation. The specimen comprised alloreactive CD4+ T cells from a mixed lymphocyte reaction culture, sampled before transplantation. Subset meaning: CFSE-low proliferating T cells sorted from roughly six-day pre-transplant mixed lymphocyte reaction (GvH or HvG direction). This chain connects TRBV30 to TRBJ2-1; 10 positions match TRBD1. CDR3 in amino acids: CAKDRGGNEQFF. CDR3 bases: TGTGCCAAGGACAGGGGGGGGAATGAGCAGTTCTTC.